These 21 T cell receptor beta chains were sequenced from one sample in a study of blood T cell repertoires in COVID-19. Method: immunoSEQ multiplex PCR; TCRdb's copy keeps in-frame clones and lacks some. The data contain around 250,000 clones, 65% to 85% of them singletons. The sample comprised peripheral blood. The receptors were sampled from a man aged 40-49 years with active or convalescent COVID-19.

This clone was found a few times. The chain carries TRBV19 and TRBJ1-5, with D tentatively TRBD1 (5 bases). V was shortened by 5 bases and J by 7 bases, with 12 bases between the two germline ends. Germline V gene data show CDR1 as LNHDA and CDR2 as SQIVND (reference sequence). CDR3 length: 13 amino acids. CDR3 DNA: TGTGCCAGTAGTCCAGGGCCTGGGCAGCCCCAGCATTTT. Residues: CASSPGPGQPQHF.

This clone was observed a few times. This chain uses TRBV12-3 or TRBV12-4 with TRBJ1-4; a weak D match, TRBD1 (6 bases). This CDR3 is 13 amino acids long. V shed 6 bases and J shed 13 bases, with 18 bases lying between them. CDR3 bases: TGTGCCAGCAGCAGACAGGACACCCGGGCACTGTTTTTT. Translation: CASSRQDTRALFF.

The chain uses TRBV18 and TRBJ1-5; 7 bases map to TRBD1. V lost 5 bases, J lost 1 base, and 5 bases stayed unmatched. The CDR3 is 15 amino acids. The germline V gene has CDR1 KGHSH and CDR2 LQKENI. The CDR3 DNA is TGTGCCAGCTCAGAGACAGGGTTGAGCAATCAGCCCCAGCATTTT. Protein sequence: CASSETGLSNQPQHF.

CDR3 nucleotide sequence: TGTGCCAGCAGCGTAGCTACAGGGGAGACTGAAGCTTTCTTT. The encoded protein is CASSVATGETEAFF. This chain uses TRBV9 with TRBJ1-1, with TRBD1 identical over 7 bases. The CDR3 runs to 14 residues. Germline V CDR1 and CDR2: SGDLS, YYNGEE. V shed 0 bases, J shed 5 bases, and the junction held 4 bases outside the gene matches.

The chain joins TRBV25-1 to TRBJ1-2; the D gene is possibly TRBD1 (6 bases). The length of the CDR3 is 14 residues. Germline CDR1 reads MGHDK; CDR2 reads SYGVNS. V dropped 3 bases and J dropped 8 bases, with 16 bases sitting between them. CDR3 nucleotide sequence: TGTGCCAGCAGTGATGCGGGGGCCTTTTGGGGCTACACCTTC. Translated: CASSDAGAFWGYTF.

V and J are TRBV10-3 and TRBJ2-4; D might be TRBD2 (6 bases). V was trimmed by 5 bases and J by 0 bases, leaving 8 bases between them. Per the germline V gene, CDR1 is ENHRY and CDR2 is SYGVKD. The CDR3 is 14 residues long. CDR3 amino acids: CAISSGLAKNIQYF. The CDR3, as DNA: TGTGCCATCAGTTCGGGACTAGCCAAAAACATTCAGTACTTC.

The chain uses TRBV28 and TRBJ1-5; the match to TRBD1 covers 9 bases. The germline CDR1 and CDR2 sequences are MDHEN and SYDVKM. V shed 7 bases, J shed 5 bases, and the junction held 9 bases outside the gene matches. CDR3 length: 15 amino acids. This chain's CDR3 is CASTIGDREYQPQHF. In DNA form, the CDR3 reads TGTGCCAGCACCATAGGGGACAGGGAATATCAGCCCCAGCATTTT.

The rearrangement uses TRBV5-1 and TRBJ1-3, with 9 bases aligning to TRBD1. CDR3 length equals 13 residues. After removal of 4 bases from V and 8 bases from J, the junction contained 4 bases not matched to a gene. CDR1 SGHRS and CDR2 YFSETQ come from the germline V gene. The CDR3 nucleotides read TGCGCCAGCAGCCGTGACAGGGGGGACACCATATATTTT. Translation gives CASSRDRGDTIYF.

V gene TRBV15 combines with J gene TRBJ1-2; possible D gene TRBD1, 6 bases. Trimming pared 0 bases from V and 7 bases from J, leaving 12 bases between. Germline CDR1 is LNHNV and CDR2 is YYDKDF (reference sequence). The CDR3 loop spans 14 amino acids. CDR3: CATSRDLDRFGYTF. The CDR3 region has the DNA TGTGCCACCAGCAGAGATCTCGACAGGTTTGGCTACACCTTC. The variable domain in full, completed from reference TRBV15 and TRBJ1-2, reads DAMVIQNPRYQVTQFGKPVTLSCSQTLNHNVMYWYQQKSSQAPKLLFHYYDKDFNNEADTPDNFQSRRPNTSFCFLDIRSPGLGDTAMYLCATSRDLDRFGYTFGSGTRLTVV.

The rearrangement uses TRBV11-2 and TRBJ2-7; 8 bases map to TRBD2. The CDR3 extends over 15 amino acids. The junction had 3 bases not matched to a gene; V was cut back by 0 bases and J by 2 bases. Germline-derived CDR1 and CDR2 are SGHAT and FQNNGV. The CDR3 nucleotides read TGTGCCAGCAGCTTAGACGGCGGGGGGACCTACGAGCAGTACTTC. This sequence encodes CASSLDGGGTYEQYF. The whole variable domain, filled in from reference TRBV11-2 and TRBJ2-7, reads EAGVAQSPRYKIIEKRQSVAFWCNPISGHATLYWYQQILGQGPKLLIQFQNNGVVDDSQLPKDRFSAERLKGVDSTLKIQPAKLEDSAVYLCASSLDGGGTYEQYFGPGTRLTVT.

This rearrangement joins TRBV7-8 to TRBJ2-7, with 8 bases aligning to TRBD1. Germline CDR1 reads SGHVS; CDR2 reads FQNEAQ. V dropped 5 bases and J dropped 3; count of bases not matched to a gene: 9. The CDR3 contains 15 residues. CDR3 region: CASSPPGQGGYEQYF. CDR3 sequence (DNA): TGTGCCAGCAGCCCCCCCGGACAGGGCGGCTACGAGCAGTACTTC.

CDR3 DNA: TGTGCCACCAGGGGTAGCGGGGGGGCGGGGTCCTACAATGAGCAGTTCTTC. Translation gives CATRGSGGAGSYNEQFF. The chain is built from TRBV15 and TRBJ2-1; 11 nucleotides agree with TRBD2. CDR1 is LNHNV and CDR2 is YYDKDF in the germline V gene (reference sequence). The CDR3 sequence is 17 residues long. The trim removed 6 bases at V and 1 base at J, leaving 8 bases unmatched.

The chain links TRBV19 to TRBJ1-5; D unresolved. This CDR3 has 11 residues. Per the germline V gene, CDR1 is LNHDA and CDR2 is SQIVND (reference sequence). Trimming left V 4 bases short and J 6 bases short, with 4 bases between. The CDR3 reads CASSSSQPQHF. The CDR3 coding sequence is TGTGCCAGTAGTAGTAGTCAGCCCCAGCATTTT.

Notes on this clone: The limits of the CDR3 on the DNA are not certain, so only TCRdb's listed CDR3 is given. This chain links TRBV27 with TRBJ1-4. The CDR3 is 16 residues long, counting both termini. Germline-derived CDR1 and CDR2 are MNHEY and SMNVEV (reference sequence). CDR3 sequence reads: CASSLFGEGTNEKLFF.

This chain joins TRBV11-3 and TRBJ1-1; weak D call: TRBD1 (6 bases). V was cut by 1 base and J by 7 bases, with 13 bases left in between. Germline-derived CDR1 and CDR2 are SGHNT and YENEEA. This CDR3 region has 14 residues. The CDR3 sequence: CASSLGGPSDEAFF. CDR3 nucleotides: TGTGCCAGCAGCTTAGGGGGGCCCTCGGATGAAGCTTTCTTT.

The V and J genes are TRBV19 and TRBJ2-1; D ambiguous. Germline V gene lookup returns CDR1 LNHDA and CDR2 SQIVND (reference sequence). There are 13 residues in the CDR3. Trimming took off 7 bases at V and 6 bases at J, with 13 bases between the two ends. The CDR3 reads CASNSLARNEQFF. The CDR3 DNA follows: TGTGCCAGTAATTCATTAGCTCGCAATGAGCAGTTCTTC.

This clone occurred once. The identical CDR3 is also encoded by other nucleotide sequences in the sample. The chain links TRBV28 to TRBJ2-7, with TRBD2 identical over 9 bases. Germline V CDR1 and CDR2: MDHEN, SYDVKM. CDR3 length equals 21 residues. J lost 2 bases, V lost 2 bases, and 22 bases had no gene match. The CDR3 here is CASSLHFVRDSREGGAYEQYF. The DNA for the CDR3 is TGTGCCAGCAGTTTACATTTTGTACGGGACTCGCGGGAGGGGGGGGCCTACGAGCAGTACTTC.

CDR3 loop: CASGLVQGQRYNEQFF. CDR3 DNA: TGTGCTAGTGGTTTGGTACAGGGACAGCGCTACAATGAGCAGTTCTTC. The chain carries TRBV12-5 and TRBJ2-1, with 7 bases lining up with TRBD1. Per germline, CDR1 LGHNT and CDR2 FRNRAP. This CDR3 region has 16 residues. V was pared by 0 bases and J by 3 bases, with 5 bases of the junction left unmatched.

V and J are TRBV30 and TRBJ2-7, with 10 bases that match TRBD1. Germline V lookup: CDR1 GTSNPN, CDR2 SVGIG (reference sequence). Unmatched junction bases numbered 3, after V lost 5 bases and J lost 2 bases. This CDR3 is built from 13 residues. As DNA, the CDR3 is TGTGCCTGGGACAGGGGGCAAACCTACGAGCAGTACTTC. Protein product: CAWDRGQTYEQYF.

This rearrangement joins TRBV29-1 to TRBJ2-7, with 11 nucleotides matching TRBD1. CDR3 length equals 12 residues. The trim removed 7 bases at V and 5 bases at J, leaving 4 bases unmatched. Per the germline V gene, CDR1 is SQVTM and CDR2 is ANQGSEA. CDR3 in DNA: TGCAGCGGAGCGGACAGGGGGCACGAGCAGTACTTC. It yields the protein CSGADRGHEQYF.

The J gene is TRBJ1-4, the V gene TRBV28, with D tentatively TRBD1 (6 bases). The V gene lost 10 bases and the J gene lost 4 bases, with 13 bases spanning the gap. The CDR3 length is 13 residues. Germline-derived CDR1 and CDR2 are MDHEN and SYDVKM. The CDR3 region is CATTGTINEKLFF. The CDR3 DNA sequence: TGTGCCACAACCGGGACAATTAATGAAAAACTGTTTTTT.